Listed here are 22 T cell receptor beta chains from one sample, sequenced in a study of T-cell reconstitution after alpha-beta-depleted transplantation in children. A TCRbeta library incorporating unique molecular identifiers was prepared. TCRdb called the PCR reads again in MiXCR, with one record for every CDR3 protein. The table shows about 580,000 distinct CDR3 sequences, with under 30% occurring only once. The sequenced sample was PBMCs, mostly from graft donor cells, obtained 360 days after TCRalphabeta/CD19-depleted stem cell transplant. The receptors here all came from a boy under two years old who had a stem cell transplant for acute myeloid leukemia, so the T cells may come from the graft donor.

The rearrangement joins TRBV5-1 to TRBJ1-1, with 8 bases fitting TRBD1. The junction had 6 bases not matched to a gene; V was cut back by 1 base and J by 4 bases. CDR1 SGHRS and CDR2 YFSETQ come from the germline V gene. The length of the CDR3 is 15 residues. For the CDR3, the DNA is TGCGCCAGCAGCTTGAGGGCAGGGGGCGGCACTGAAGCTTTCTTT. This gives the protein CASSLRAGGGTEAFF.

This clonotype was observed a few times. This chain joins TRBV29-1 and TRBJ1-2; TRBD1 matches 7 bases. Germline lookup yields CDR1 SQVTM and CDR2 ANQGSEA. CDR3 size: 13 residues. Unmatched junction bases numbered 6, after V lost 6 bases and J lost 2 bases. CDR3 DNA sequence: TGCAGCGTCGCTAAGACAGGGAACTATGGCTACACCTTC. Its translation: CSVAKTGNYGYTF.

This clonotype was seen ten or more times. The CDR3 DNA follows: TGTGCCAGCAGCTTTCAGGGGGCCTTCAGCTCCTATAATTCACCCCTCCACTTT. It codes for CASSFQGAFSSYNSPLHF. V is TRBV7-9 and J is TRBJ1-6; 8 bases agree with TRBD1. V lost 3 bases and J lost 0; bases outside the gene matches: 7. Germline V CDR1 and CDR2: SEHNR, FQNEAQ (reference sequence). The CDR3 runs 18 residues.

This clonotype has more than one count but fewer than ten. As DNA, the CDR3 is TGCAGCGTTGTGGGACTAGCTTCGACCTCGGAAGGGCAGTATTTT. This encodes CSVVGLASTSEGQYF. The chain has TRBV29-1 and TRBJ2-3; 9 bases are shared with TRBD2. V was clipped by 4 bases and J by 11 bases; unmatched bases: 16. Germline CDR1 is SQVTM and CDR2 is ANQGSEA. The CDR3 sequence is 15 residues long.

There are many counts of this clonotype. The chain is built from TRBV20-1 and TRBJ2-3; unclear D gene. CDR3 length: 13 amino acids. Per the germline V gene, CDR1 is DFQATT and CDR2 is SNEGSKA (reference sequence). The germline V and J ends were trimmed by 0 bases and 3 bases, with 7 bases remaining between them. The CDR3 bases are TGCAGTGCTAGAGATACAGCTACAGATACGCAGTATTTT. Translation: CSARDTATDTQYF.

This clonotype was observed a few times. The chain combines TRBV5-1 with TRBJ2-4; D perhaps matches TRBD1 (6 bases). Trimming removed 4 bases from V and 2 bases from J, with 13 bases in between. Looked up from germline, CDR1 is SGHRS and CDR2 is YFSETQ. The CDR3 sequence is 15 residues long. The CDR3 bases are TGCGCCAGCAGCCCATGGGACACCTCCAAAAACATTCAGTACTTC. Encoded protein: CASSPWDTSKNIQYF.

Only a few counts were recorded for this clonotype. J is TRBJ2-3 and V is TRBV27; weak D call: TRBD1 (6 bases). There are 16 residues in the CDR3. V gave up 4 bases and J gave up 1 base, with 15 bases separating them. Germline lookup yields CDR1 MNHEY and CDR2 SMNVEV (reference sequence). The chain's CDR3 is CASSSPQGSGTDTQYF. In nucleotides, the CDR3 is TGTGCCAGCAGTTCCCCTCAGGGGTCGGGCACAGATACGCAGTATTTT.

This clonotype was found a few times. The gene calls are TRBV10-2 and TRBJ2-7, with 7 bases matching TRBD1. This CDR3 has 13 amino acids. Germline V CDR1 and CDR2: WSHSY, SAAADI. J gave up 9 bases and V 6 bases, and 11 bases lay outside the gene matches. CDR3 in amino acids: CASSREGAIGQYF. The DNA of the CDR3 is TGCGCCAGCAGCAGAGAGGGGGCGATCGGGCAGTACTTC.

The CDR3: CASTLTGSVTEAFF. The CDR3 bases are TGTGCCAGCACCTTAACGGGTTCGGTCACTGAAGCTTTCTTT. This rearrangement joins TRBV27 to TRBJ1-1; D unresolved. In germline, CDR1 is MNHEY, CDR2 SMNVEV (reference sequence). CDR3 length equals 14 residues. Trimming took 7 bases from V and 4 from J, leaving 16 bases between them.

The chain has TRBV9 and TRBJ2-1; D might be TRBD1 (6 bases). CDR1 is SGDLS, CDR2 YYNGEE, per germline. This CDR3 has 15 residues. V was pared by 6 bases and J by 6 bases, with 19 bases between. CDR3 residues: CASTTGHHLVNEQFF. The CDR3, as DNA: TGTGCCAGCACCACGGGACATCATTTGGTCAATGAGCAGTTCTTC.

The chain combines TRBV6-2 or TRBV6-3 with TRBJ2-3, with TRBD1 matching over 7 bases. The CDR3 extends over 15 amino acids. V shed 2 bases, J shed 3 bases, and the junction held 5 bases outside the gene matches. CDR1 and CDR2 (germline): MNHEY, SVGEGT. The CDR3 DNA reads as TGTGCCAGCAGTTACGTCGGGACAGTAACAGATACGCAGTATTTT. Residues: CASSYVGTVTDTQYF.

Ten or more counts support this clonotype. The chain couples TRBV12-3 or TRBV12-4 to TRBJ1-6; the match to TRBD1 covers 9 bases. After removal of 7 bases from V and 8 bases from J, the junction contained 9 bases not matched to a gene. The CDR3 is made up of 15 amino acids. The CDR3 bases are TGTGCCAGCACAACCTCACAGGGGGCGCATTCACCCCTCCACTTT. It encodes CASTTSQGAHSPLHF.

This clonotype was observed at least ten times. The chain couples TRBV2 to TRBJ2-3; 9 nucleotides agree with TRBD1. J gave up 4 bases and V 8 bases, and 4 bases lay outside the gene matches. CDR1 is SNHLY and CDR2 is FYNNEI in the germline V gene. This CDR3 spans 13 amino acids. CDR3 loop: CASRDRAADTQYF. The CDR3, as DNA: TGTGCCAGCCGGGACAGGGCAGCAGATACGCAGTATTTT. Full variable domain (rest looked up from reference TRBV2 and TRBJ2-3): EPEVTQTPSHQVTQMGQEVILRCVPISNHLYFYWYRQILGQKVEFLVSFYNNEISEKSEIFDDQFSVERPDGSNFTLKIRSTKLEDSAMYFCASRDRAADTQYFGPGTRLTVL.

This rearrangement joins TRBV27 to TRBJ2-2; 12 bases match TRBD1. Trimming cost V 9 bases and J 6 bases; bases outside gene matches: 8. The CDR3 has 15 residues. The germline V gene encodes CDR1 MNHEY and CDR2 SMNVEV (reference sequence). The CDR3 spells CASRWGTGGPGELFF. As DNA, the CDR3 is TGTGCCAGTCGGTGGGGGACAGGGGGCCCCGGGGAGCTGTTTTTT.

This clonotype was seen a handful of times. The CDR3 protein is CASALELAGDEQFF. The CDR3 region has the DNA TGTGCCAGCGCTTTAGAACTAGCGGGGGATGAGCAGTTCTTC. This chain links TRBV12-3 or TRBV12-4 with TRBJ2-1; 11 positions agree with TRBD2. J was trimmed by 8 bases and V by 8 bases; bases with no gene match: 8. This CDR3 is built from 14 residues.

The chain carries TRBV3-1 and TRBJ2-2, with D perhaps TRBD2 (5 bases). In germline, CDR1 is LGHDT, CDR2 YNNKEL (reference sequence). The CDR3 loop spans 15 amino acids. The V and J ends lost 1 base and 1 base respectively, with 7 bases between them. CDR3 in amino acids: CASSQVEGNTGELFF. The CDR3, as DNA: TGTGCCAGCAGCCAAGTTGAGGGGAACACCGGGGAGCTGTTTTTT. Using reference TRBV3-1 and TRBJ2-2 for the parts outside the CDR3, the full variable domain is DTAVSQTPKYLVTQMGNDKSIKCEQNLGHDTMYWYKQDSKKFLKIMFSYNNKELIINETVPNRFSPKSPDKAHLNLHINSLELGDSAVYFCASSQVEGNTGELFFGEGSRLTVL.

This clonotype was counted between two and nine times. The chain recombines TRBV5-1 with TRBJ2-3; a weak D match, TRBD2 (6 bases). This CDR3 contains 17 residues. Germline V gene sequence: CDR1 SGHRS, CDR2 YFSETQ. V was trimmed by 4 bases and J by 0 bases, leaving 18 bases between them. Written as DNA, the CDR3 is TGCGCCAGCAGCCCTCCGACTAGGAGTCCTAGCACAGATACGCAGTATTTT. Its protein product is CASSPPTRSPSTDTQYF.

The J gene is TRBJ2-1, the V gene TRBV6-1; D possibly matches TRBD1 or TRBD2 (5 bases each). CDR1 and CDR2 (germline): MNHNS, SASEGT. The V gene lost 5 bases and the J gene lost 5 bases, with 10 bases spanning the gap. The CDR3 sequence is 13 residues long. The CDR3 here is CASSPGPNNEQFF. In DNA, the CDR3 is TGTGCCAGCAGTCCGGGACCTAACAATGAGCAGTTCTTC.

This clonotype was picked up a small number of times. The chain carries TRBV7-2 and TRBJ2-1; TRBD1 agrees at 11 bases. Losses at the gene ends were 0 bases for V and 1 base for J; bases not matched to a gene: 2. CDR1 is SGHTA and CDR2 is FQGNSA in the germline V gene. This CDR3 is built from 17 residues. In nucleotides, the CDR3 is TGTGCCAGCAGCTTAGCTGGGGACAGGGGGTCCTACAATGAGCAGTTCTTC. It encodes CASSLAGDRGSYNEQFF. Supplemented by reference TRBV7-2 and TRBJ2-1, the full variable domain reads GAGVSQSPSNKVTEKGKDVELRCDPISGHTALYWYRQSLGQGLEFLIYFQGNSAPDKSGLPSDRFSAERTGGSVSTLTIQRTQQEDSAVYLCASSLAGDRGSYNEQFFGPGTRLTVL.

The genes are TRBV20-1 and TRBJ1-1; D is unresolved. The CDR3 is made up of 13 amino acids. Germline V gene data show CDR1 as DFQATT and CDR2 as SNEGSKA (reference sequence). V was trimmed by 2 bases and J by 0 bases, leaving 7 bases between them. The CDR3 nucleotides read TGCAGTGCTAGACACAGATTGAACACTGAAGCTTTCTTT. It translates to CSARHRLNTEAFF.

This clonotype occurred a few times. The CDR3 bases are TGTGCCAGCAGCTTAATGGGACAGGCTTCCTACAATGAGCAGTTCTTC. Translation gives CASSLMGQASYNEQFF. The chain is built from TRBV7-3 and TRBJ2-1; 8 bases fit TRBD1. Trimming at V came to 1 base and at J to 1 base, leaving 3 bases not matched to a gene. The CDR3 runs 16 residues. Germline V gene sequence: CDR1 SGHTA, CDR2 FQGTGA.

This clonotype was observed a handful of times. The V gene is TRBV20-1, the J gene TRBJ2-5; a weak D match, TRBD2 (7 bases). The CDR3 consists of 13 residues. Trimming removed 6 bases from V and 5 bases from J, with 16 bases in between. Germline CDR1 DFQATT, CDR2 SNEGSKA (reference sequence). The CDR3 DNA sequence: TGCAGTGCGGACGATTCGGGGGGCGAGACCCAGTACTTC. Translated, it gives CSADDSGGETQYF.